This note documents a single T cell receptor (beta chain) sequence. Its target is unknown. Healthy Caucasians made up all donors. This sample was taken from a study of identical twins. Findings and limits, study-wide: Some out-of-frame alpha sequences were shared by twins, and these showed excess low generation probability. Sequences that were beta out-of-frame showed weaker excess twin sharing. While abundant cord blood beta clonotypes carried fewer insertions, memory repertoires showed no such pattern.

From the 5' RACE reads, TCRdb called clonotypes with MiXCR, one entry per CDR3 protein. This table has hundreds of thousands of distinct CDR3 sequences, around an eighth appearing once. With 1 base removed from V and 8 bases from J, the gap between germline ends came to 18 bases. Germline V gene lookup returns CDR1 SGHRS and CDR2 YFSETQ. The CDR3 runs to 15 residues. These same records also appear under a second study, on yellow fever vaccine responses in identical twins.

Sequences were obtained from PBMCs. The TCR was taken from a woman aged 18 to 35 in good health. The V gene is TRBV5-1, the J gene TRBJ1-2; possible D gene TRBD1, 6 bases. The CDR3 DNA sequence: TGCGCCAGCAGCTTGACAGGGCCCCCCCTGGGAGGCTACACCTTC. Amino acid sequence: CASSLTGPPLGGYTF.